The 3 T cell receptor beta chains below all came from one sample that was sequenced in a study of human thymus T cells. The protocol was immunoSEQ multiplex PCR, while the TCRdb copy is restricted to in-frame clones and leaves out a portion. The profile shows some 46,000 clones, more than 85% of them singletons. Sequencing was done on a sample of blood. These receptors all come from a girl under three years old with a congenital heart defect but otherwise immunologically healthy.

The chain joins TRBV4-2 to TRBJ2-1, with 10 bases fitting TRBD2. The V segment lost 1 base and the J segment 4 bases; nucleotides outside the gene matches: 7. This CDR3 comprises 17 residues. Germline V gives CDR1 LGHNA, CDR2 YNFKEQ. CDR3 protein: CASSQGRGSGRYNEQFF. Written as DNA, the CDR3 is TGTGCCAGCAGCCAAGGTCGGGGTAGCGGGAGGTACAATGAGCAGTTCTTC.

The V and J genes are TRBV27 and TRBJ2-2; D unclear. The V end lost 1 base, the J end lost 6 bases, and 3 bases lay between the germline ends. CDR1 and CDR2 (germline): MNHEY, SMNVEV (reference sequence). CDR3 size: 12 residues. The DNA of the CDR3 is TGTGCCAGCAGTTTATGGGCCGGGGAGCTGTTTTTT. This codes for CASSLWAGELFF.

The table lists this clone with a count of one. In DNA, the CDR3 is TGTGCCAGCAGCCAAGATCCAACAGGGGGCGTTTGCCGATTCAAATCCCCCTGGGAAAAACTGTTTTTT. Protein sequence: CASSQDPTGGVCRFKSPWEKLFF. The chain uses TRBV14 and TRBJ1-4; TRBD1 agrees at 9 bases. With 0 bases clipped from V and 8 bases from J, the junction kept 28 bases outside the gene matches. In germline, CDR1 is SGHDN, CDR2 FVKESK. CDR3 size: 23 residues. Drawing the rest from reference TRBV14 and TRBJ1-4, the complete variable domain is EAGVTQFPSHSVIEKGQTVTLRCDPISGHDNLYWYRRVMGKEIKFLLHFVKESKQDESGMPNNRFLAERTGGTYSTLKVQPAELEDSGVYFCASSQDPTGGVCRFKSPWEKLFFGSGTQLSVL.